Here is one T cell receptor (beta chain) with its context. This sample is part of a study of blood T cell repertoires in COVID-19. Study context: Acute and convalescent COVID-19 specimens originated in the United States, Italy and Spain. T cells, B-cell-depleted T cells, or PBMCs provided the cDNA or gDNA that served as material.

V gave up 2 bases and J gave up 7 bases, with 17 bases separating them. There are 16 residues in the CDR3. Germline CDR1 is MNHEY and CDR2 is SVGAGI. Participants were aged roughly 18 to 89 years from 24 US areas. Authors' processing steps: Reference gene primer amplification gave estimated nucleated cell counts. The method was immunoSEQ multiplex PCR; TCRdb's version includes in-frame clones alone and lacks a portion of them. Clone size and V and J calls were adopted from that table, with D and trimming inferred from the DNA. The sample lists 100,000 or so clones; just over 85% were seen once. Sample: PBMCs or T cells enriched from blood (not recorded which). V is TRBV6-5 and J is TRBJ1-4; maybe TRBD1 (5 bases). This clonotype was obtained from a woman aged 45-65 years who had recovered from COVID-19. The CDR3: CASSYGHRSVGEKLFF. The CDR3 DNA follows: TGTGCCAGCAGTTACGGACATCGGTCTGTGGGTGAAAAACTGTTTTTT.